This T cell receptor beta chain comes out of a study of blood T cell repertoires in COVID-19. Study at large: There were acute and convalescent COVID-19 samples, and they came from the United States, Italy and Spain. Sources were T cells, B-cell-depleted T cells, or PBMCs; the material itself was cDNA or gDNA.

Trimming took off 0 bases at V and 1 base at J, with 9 bases between the two ends. Germline values: CDR1 MNHEY, CDR2 SVGAGI. CDR3 length: 15 amino acids. In the study's own analysis: Reference gene primer amplification gave nucleated cell count estimates. The table came from immunoSEQ multiplex PCR; TCRdb's copy has only in-frame clones and leaves some out. V, J and clone size are taken as reported in that table, and D and trimming were inferred from the DNA itself. Of 150,000 to 200,000 clones in the sample, 90% were seen once. This TCR came from a man in his sixties with active or convalescent COVID-19. The V gene is TRBV6-5, the J gene TRBJ1-1; D unclear. The sequencing sample was made of peripheral blood. The CDR3 DNA follows: TGTGCCAGCAGTTACTCGGCGGCTTGGAACACTGAAGCTTTCTTT. Protein product: CASSYSAAWNTEAFF.